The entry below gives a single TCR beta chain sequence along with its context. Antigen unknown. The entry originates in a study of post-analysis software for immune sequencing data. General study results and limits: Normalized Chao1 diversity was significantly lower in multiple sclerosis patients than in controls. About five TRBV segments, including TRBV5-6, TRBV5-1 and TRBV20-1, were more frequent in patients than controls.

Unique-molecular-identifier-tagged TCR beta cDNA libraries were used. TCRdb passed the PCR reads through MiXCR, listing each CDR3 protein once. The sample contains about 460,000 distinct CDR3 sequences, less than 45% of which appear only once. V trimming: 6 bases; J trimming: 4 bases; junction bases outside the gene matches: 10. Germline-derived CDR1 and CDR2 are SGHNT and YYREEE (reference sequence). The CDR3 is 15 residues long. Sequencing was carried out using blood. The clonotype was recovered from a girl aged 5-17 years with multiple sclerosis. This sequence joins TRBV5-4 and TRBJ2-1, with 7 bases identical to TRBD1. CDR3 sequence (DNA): TGTGCCAGCAACCTTAGGGGGCTTTTTTACAATGAGCAGTTCTTC. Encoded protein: CASNLRGLFYNEQFF.